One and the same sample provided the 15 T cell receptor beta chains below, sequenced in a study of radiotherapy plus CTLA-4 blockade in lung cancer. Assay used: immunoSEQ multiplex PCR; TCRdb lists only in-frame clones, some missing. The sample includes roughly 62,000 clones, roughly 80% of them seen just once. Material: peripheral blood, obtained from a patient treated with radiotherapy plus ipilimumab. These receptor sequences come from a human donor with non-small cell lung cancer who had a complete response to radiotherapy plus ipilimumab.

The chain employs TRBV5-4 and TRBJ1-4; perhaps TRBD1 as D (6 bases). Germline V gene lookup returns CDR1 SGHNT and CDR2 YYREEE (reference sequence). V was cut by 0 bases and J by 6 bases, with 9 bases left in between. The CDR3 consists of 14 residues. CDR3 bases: TGTGCCAGCAGCTTGGGGGGGCACGATGAAAAACTGTTTTTT. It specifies CASSLGGHDEKLFF.

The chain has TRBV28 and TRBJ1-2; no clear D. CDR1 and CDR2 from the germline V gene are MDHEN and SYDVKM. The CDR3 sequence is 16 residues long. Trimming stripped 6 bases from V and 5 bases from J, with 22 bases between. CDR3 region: CASSQTPSASTYGYTF. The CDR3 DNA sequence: TGTGCCAGCAGCCAAACCCCCTCCGCTTCTACTTATGGCTACACCTTC.

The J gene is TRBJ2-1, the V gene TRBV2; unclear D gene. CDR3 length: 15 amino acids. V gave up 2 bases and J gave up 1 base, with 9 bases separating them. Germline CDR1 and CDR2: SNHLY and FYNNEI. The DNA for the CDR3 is TGTGCCAGCAGTGAATTGCGGAGTTCCTACAATGAGCAGTTCTTC. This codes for CASSELRSSYNEQFF. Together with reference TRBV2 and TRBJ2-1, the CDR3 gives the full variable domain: EPEVTQTPSHQVTQMGQEVILRCVPISNHLYFYWYRQILGQKVEFLVSFYNNEISEKSEIFDDQFSVERPDGSNFTLKIRSTKLEDSAMYFCASSELRSSYNEQFFGPGTRLTVL.

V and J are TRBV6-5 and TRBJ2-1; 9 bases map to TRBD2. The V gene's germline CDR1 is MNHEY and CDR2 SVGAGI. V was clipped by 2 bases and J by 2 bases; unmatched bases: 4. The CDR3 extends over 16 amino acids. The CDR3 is CASSYGGGRAYNEQFF. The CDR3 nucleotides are TGTGCCAGCAGTTACGGTGGCGGGAGGGCCTACAATGAGCAGTTCTTC.

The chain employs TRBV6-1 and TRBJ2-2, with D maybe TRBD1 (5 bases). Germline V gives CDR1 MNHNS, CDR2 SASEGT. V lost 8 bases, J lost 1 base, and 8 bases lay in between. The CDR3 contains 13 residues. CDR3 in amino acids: CASQQENTGELFF. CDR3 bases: TGTGCCAGCCAACAGGAGAACACCGGGGAGCTGTTTTTT.

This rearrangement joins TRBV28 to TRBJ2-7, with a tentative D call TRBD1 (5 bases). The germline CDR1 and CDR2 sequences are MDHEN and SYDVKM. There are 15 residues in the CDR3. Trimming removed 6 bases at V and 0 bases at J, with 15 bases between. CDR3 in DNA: TGTGCCAGCAGCCCTGGACATCTTACCTCCTACGAGCAGTACTTC. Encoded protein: CASSPGHLTSYEQYF. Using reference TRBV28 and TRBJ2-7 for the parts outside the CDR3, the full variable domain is DVKVTQSSRYLVKRTGEKVFLECVQDMDHENMFWYRQDPGLGLRLIYFSYDVKMKEKGDIPEGYSVSREKKERFSLILESASTNQTSMYLCASSPGHLTSYEQYFGPGTRLTVT.

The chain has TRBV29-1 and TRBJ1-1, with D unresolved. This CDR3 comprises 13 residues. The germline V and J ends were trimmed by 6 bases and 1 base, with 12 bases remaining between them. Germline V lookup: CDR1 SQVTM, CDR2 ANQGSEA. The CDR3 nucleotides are TGCAGCGTGCGAGGTTCAAAGAACACTGAAGCTTTCTTT. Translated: CSVRGSKNTEAFF.

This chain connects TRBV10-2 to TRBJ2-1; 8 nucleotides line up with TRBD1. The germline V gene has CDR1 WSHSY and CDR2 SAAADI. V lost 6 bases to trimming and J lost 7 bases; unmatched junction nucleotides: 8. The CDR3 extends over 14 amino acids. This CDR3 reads CASSLDRAVNEQFF. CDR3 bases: TGCGCCAGCAGCCTGGACAGGGCGGTGAATGAGCAGTTCTTC.

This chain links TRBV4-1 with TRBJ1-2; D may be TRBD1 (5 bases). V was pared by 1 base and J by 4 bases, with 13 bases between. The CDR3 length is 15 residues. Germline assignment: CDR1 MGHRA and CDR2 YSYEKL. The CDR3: CASSQGGLMIYGYTF. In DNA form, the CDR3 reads TGCGCCAGCAGCCAAGGGGGACTGATGATCTATGGCTACACCTTC.

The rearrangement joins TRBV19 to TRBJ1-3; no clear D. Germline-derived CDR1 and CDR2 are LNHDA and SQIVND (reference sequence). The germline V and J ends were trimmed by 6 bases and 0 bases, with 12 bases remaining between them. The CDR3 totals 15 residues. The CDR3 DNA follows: TGTGCCAGTAGAAAGGGCGGATTCTCTGGAAACACCATATATTTT. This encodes CASRKGGFSGNTIYF.

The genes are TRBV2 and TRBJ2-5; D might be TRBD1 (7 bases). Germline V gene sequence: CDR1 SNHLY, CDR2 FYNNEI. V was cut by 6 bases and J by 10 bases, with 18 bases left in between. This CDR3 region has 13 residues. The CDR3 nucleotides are TGTGCCAGCAGAGACAGGGAAGGAGGGAACCAGTACTTC. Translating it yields CASRDREGGNQYF.

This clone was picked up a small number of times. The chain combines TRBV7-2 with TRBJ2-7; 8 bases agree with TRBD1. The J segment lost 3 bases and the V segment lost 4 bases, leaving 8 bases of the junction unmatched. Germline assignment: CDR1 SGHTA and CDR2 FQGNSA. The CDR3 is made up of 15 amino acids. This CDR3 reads CASSSQGAAIYEQYF. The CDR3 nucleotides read TGTGCCAGCAGCTCGCAGGGGGCCGCTATCTACGAGCAGTACTTC.

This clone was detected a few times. The CDR3 loop is CASSYLERAFF. The CDR3 region has the DNA TGTGCCAGCAGTTATTTGGAGCGTGCTTTCTTT. The chain couples TRBV6-6 to TRBJ1-1; D is uncertain. The CDR3 has 11 amino acids. CDR1 MNHNY and CDR2 SVGAGI come from the germline V gene (reference sequence). V was cut by 3 bases and J by 11 bases, with 10 bases left in between.

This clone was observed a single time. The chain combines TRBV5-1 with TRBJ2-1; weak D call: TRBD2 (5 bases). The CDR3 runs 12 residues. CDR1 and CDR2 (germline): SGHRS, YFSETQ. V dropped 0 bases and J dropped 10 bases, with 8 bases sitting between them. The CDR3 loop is CASSLAWEEQFF. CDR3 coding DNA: TGCGCCAGCAGCTTGGCCTGGGAGGAGCAGTTCTTC.

The DNA for the CDR3 is TGTGCCAGCAGTTACGGGCAGGGAGGAGCCAAAAACATTCAGTACTTC. As protein: CASSYGQGGAKNIQYF. This chain links TRBV6-5 with TRBJ2-4, with D tentatively TRBD2 (6 bases). Germline lookup yields CDR1 MNHEY and CDR2 SVGAGI. This CDR3 is built from 16 residues. Trimming took 2 bases from V and 0 from J, leaving 11 bases between them.